The 3 T cell receptor beta chains in this list originate from one sample, sequenced in a study of shared clonotypes between healthy human individuals. Sequencing was performed with immunoSEQ multiplex PCR; in TCRdb, only in-frame clones are kept and a portion is missing. The data hold some 2,100,000 clones, with around 95% observed a single time. The specimen was naive CD4+ T cells sorted from blood. The subset is: CD45RA+ positively selected. The receptors here all came from a man aged 18 to 29 in good health.

The chain is built from TRBV19 and TRBJ1-1; TRBD1 matches 7 bases. This CDR3 comprises 15 residues. CDR1 is LNHDA, CDR2 SQIVND, per germline (reference sequence). The junction had 18 bases not matched to a gene; V was cut back by 10 bases and J by 7 bases. CDR3 loop: CATATGRAYPLEAFF. DNA of the CDR3: TGTGCCACCGCGACAGGGCGCGCCTATCCCCTTGAAGCTTTCTTT.

The V call is TRBV28, the J call TRBJ1-2; D is perhaps TRBD1 (5 bases). The CDR3 covers 15 residues. Germline V gene lookup returns CDR1 MDHEN and CDR2 SYDVKM. V was shortened by 7 bases and J by 2 bases, with 17 bases between the two germline ends. The CDR3 sequence: CASTISAGPNYGYTF. The DNA for the CDR3 is TGTGCCAGCACGATCTCGGCGGGGCCCAACTATGGCTACACCTTC.

This clone was seen once. The chain carries TRBV7-2 and TRBJ2-5; D may be TRBD2 (6 bases). The V and J ends lost 3 bases and 4 bases respectively, with 21 bases between them. Germline-derived CDR1 and CDR2 are SGHTA and FQGNSA. The CDR3 is 17 amino acids. DNA for the CDR3: TGTGCCAGCAGCTTGGGCAGAGGGTTAGCGGTTACAGAGACCCAGTACTTC. Translation gives CASSLGRGLAVTETQYF.